This is a list of T cell receptor beta chains from one sample in a study of T cells after yellow fever vaccination. Using its own MiXCR run on the 5' RACE reads, TCRdb lists one record per CDR3 protein. The sample consists of about 550,000 distinct CDR3 sequences, about 19% of them appearing once. Sequencing used PBMCs, obtained 15 days after the yellow fever booster vaccination. These receptors were taken from a man under 40 who received the YFV17D yellow fever vaccine. The CDR3 runs from the conserved cysteine through the conserved F or W. D genes are given only for firm matches. The size entry is marked missing in some rows and otherwise reads once, few, many or a size class.

clone size: -; D gene: -; V gene: TRBV7-2; J gene: TRBJ2-5; CDR3 protein: CASSLRGYSQETQYF; CDR3 DNA: TGTGCCAGCAGCCTGAGGGGGTACTCACAAGAGACCCAGTACTTC
clone size: many; D gene: -; V gene: TRBV15; J gene: TRBJ2-2; CDR3 protein: CATSRDRTGELFF; CDR3 DNA: TGTGCCACCAGCAGAGACAGGACCGGGGAGCTGTTTTTT
clone size: few; D gene: -; V gene: TRBV27; J gene: TRBJ2-1; CDR3 protein: CASSSGLRLNEQFF; CDR3 DNA: TGTGCCAGCAGTTCGGGACTCAGGCTCAATGAGCAGTTCTTC
clone size: -; D gene: TRBD1; V gene: TRBV7-2; J gene: TRBJ1-2; CDR3 protein: CASSANTGTGGYTF; CDR3 DNA: TGTGCCAGCAGCGCAAACACCGGGACAGGGGGCTACACCTTC
clone size: -; D gene: -; V gene: TRBV10-3; J gene: TRBJ1-6; CDR3 protein: CAIGPGSNSPLHF; CDR3 DNA: TGTGCCATCGGCCCCGGGAGCAATTCACCCCTCCACTTT
clone size: -; D gene: TRBD2; V gene: TRBV5-1; J gene: TRBJ2-7; CDR3 protein: CASSLTSGGVSSYEQYF; CDR3 DNA: TGCGCCAGCAGCTTGACTAGCGGAGGGGTAAGCTCCTACGAGCAGTACTTC
clone size: -; D gene: -; V gene: TRBV18; J gene: TRBJ2-7; CDR3 protein: CASSTQTVYEQYF; CDR3 DNA: TGTGCCAGCTCAACACAGACAGTATACGAGCAGTACTTC
clone size: -; D gene: -; V gene: TRBV5-6; J gene: TRBJ2-3; CDR3 protein: CASSLGLGRVADTQYF; CDR3 DNA: TGTGCCAGCAGCTTGGGACTAGGAAGGGTCGCAGATACGCAGTATTTT
clone size: -; D gene: -; V gene: TRBV5-1; J gene: TRBJ2-3; CDR3 protein: CASSLWREVDTQYF; CDR3 DNA: TGCGCCAGCAGCTTGTGGCGGGAAGTCGATACGCAGTATTTT
clone size: -; D gene: -; V gene: TRBV5-1; J gene: TRBJ2-2; CDR3 protein: CASRAQTDTGELFF; CDR3 DNA: TGCGCCAGCAGGGCCCAGACAGACACCGGGGAGCTGTTTTTT
clone size: -; D gene: -; V gene: TRBV7-2; J gene: TRBJ2-2; CDR3 protein: CASSWDLHTGELFF; CDR3 DNA: TGTGCCAGCAGCTGGGACCTTCACACCGGGGAGCTGTTTTTT
clone size: few; D gene: TRBD2; V gene: TRBV27; J gene: TRBJ2-3; CDR3 protein: CASSFSASGPKMVDTQYF; CDR3 DNA: TGTGCCAGCAGTTTCTCGGCTAGCGGACCCAAGATGGTAGATACGCAGTATTTT
clone size: -; D gene: TRBD2; V gene: TRBV5-1; J gene: TRBJ2-7; CDR3 protein: CASSESGEPYEQYF; CDR3 DNA: TGCGCCAGCAGCGAAAGCGGGGAACCCTACGAGCAGTACTTC
clone size: few; D gene: TRBD2; V gene: TRBV3-1; J gene: TRBJ2-1; CDR3 protein: CASSFGLAGLSSYNEQFF; CDR3 DNA: TGTGCCAGCAGCTTCGGACTAGCGGGCTTAAGCTCCTACAATGAGCAGTTCTTC
clone size: -; D gene: -; V gene: TRBV20-1; J gene: TRBJ2-5; CDR3 protein: CSARDRVNVQETQYF; CDR3 DNA: TGCAGTGCTAGAGATCGCGTCAACGTACAAGAGACCCAGTACTTC